This T cell receptor (beta chain) was profiled in a study of T cells in Graves' hyperthyroidism and ophthalmopathy. Study details: Any treatment followed the collection of peripheral blood at initial diagnosis. Study findings and constraints: The model's output predicted ophthalmopathy at a median of approximately 6.5 months prior to onset. Most clonotypes expanded in thyroid above 0.001 were likewise present in blood. Researchers report that a 13 V-J model separated ophthalmopathy from stable hyperthyroidism.

The source material, RNA transcripts, was used to amplify TCR beta CDR3 regions. The primer set for the first-round RT-PCR of the TCR CDR3 was HTBI. TCRdb fed the multiplex PCR reads into MiXCR, producing one record per CDR3 protein. The data contain around 340,000 distinct CDR3 sequences, approximately 15% of them singletons. For this clonotype: Antigen specificity is unknown.

Between the trimmed V and J ends, which lost 7 bases and 8 bases, there was a span of 17 bases. In germline, CDR1 is MDHEN, CDR2 SYDVKM. The CDR3 runs to 14 residues. Sequencing input: blood. This clonotype was sampled from a woman in her thirties with Graves' hyperthyroidism. This chain connects TRBV28 to TRBJ2-2; a weak D match, TRBD1 (6 bases). As DNA, the CDR3 is TGTGCCAGCAATCGTAGACAGGCCCGGGGGGAGCTGTTTTTT. This encodes CASNRRQARGELFF. Filled out from reference TRBV28 and TRBJ2-2, the complete variable domain reads DVKVTQSSRYLVKRTGEKVFLECVQDMDHENMFWYRQDPGLGLRLIYFSYDVKMKEKGDIPEGYSVSREKKERFSLILESASTNQTSMYLCASNRRQARGELFFGEGSRLTVL.